This TCR beta chain is from a study of T cells in Graves' hyperthyroidism and ophthalmopathy. Study-level information: Peripheral blood was secured at the point of initial diagnosis, before any treatment.

V lost 4 bases to trimming and J lost 1 base; unmatched junction nucleotides: 6. The CDR3 loop spans 16 amino acids. CDR1 and CDR2 (germline): SGHRS, YFSETQ. Many counts were recorded for this clonotype. The target antigen is unknown. Findings and caveats of the study: Blood also showed most of the thyroid clonotypes that were expanded above 0.001.

From RNA transcripts, TCR beta CDR3 regions were amplified. When the TCR CDR3 underwent first-round RT-PCR, the HTBI primer set was used. One entry per CDR3 protein, called by TCRdb with MiXCR from the multiplex PCR reads. The repertoire holds hundreds of thousands of distinct CDR3 sequences, with more than 14% as singletons. The chain employs TRBV5-1 and TRBJ1-1; the match to TRBD1 covers 11 bases. The sample was blood. The origin of this receptor is a woman between 50 and 59 years old with Graves' ophthalmopathy. The CDR3: CASSTGTGGSNTEAFF. For the CDR3, the DNA is TGCGCCAGCAGCACCGGGACAGGGGGATCGAACACTGAAGCTTTCTTT.